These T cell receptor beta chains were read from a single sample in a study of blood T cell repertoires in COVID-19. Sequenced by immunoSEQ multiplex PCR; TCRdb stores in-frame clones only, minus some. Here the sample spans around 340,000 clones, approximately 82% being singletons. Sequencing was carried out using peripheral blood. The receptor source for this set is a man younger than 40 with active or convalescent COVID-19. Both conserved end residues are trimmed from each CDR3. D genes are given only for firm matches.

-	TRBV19	ASSFAGLQSHEKLF
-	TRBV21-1	ASSSRQGLTKNQPQH
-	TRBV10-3	AISDSGAEYEQY
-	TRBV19	ATSGGLEETQY
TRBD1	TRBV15	ATSKPRTGGDYEQY
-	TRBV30	AWSQGNYGYT
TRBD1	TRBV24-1	ATSDSTRGTNEKLF
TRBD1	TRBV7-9	ASSGDRVSEQY
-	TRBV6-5	ASSRYSNQPQH
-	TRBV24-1	ATSDPGAENEKLF
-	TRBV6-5	ASRAPWGGLDTQY
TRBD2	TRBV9	ASSVSSGTLRTDTQY
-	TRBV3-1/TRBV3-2	ASSPPYTAYQETQY
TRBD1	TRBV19	ASSRSGQGWQTGELF
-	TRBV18	ASSPEGGAAQPQH
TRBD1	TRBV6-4	ASSEGQGGGYT
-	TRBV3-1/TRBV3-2	ASSPPGIRYEQY
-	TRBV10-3	AISESPLQNTEAF
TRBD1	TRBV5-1	ASFAPGTGNTEAF
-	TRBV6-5	ALQTGYTYGYT
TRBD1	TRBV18	ASSPQGQGYNEQF
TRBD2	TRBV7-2	ASSAGSGRAGNEQF
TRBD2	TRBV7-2	ASSSGLEVFEQY
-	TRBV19	ASSDQGLNTEAF
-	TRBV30	AWSVRSPYNSPLH
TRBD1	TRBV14	ASSQRQGNYGYT
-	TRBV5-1	ASREIGVSSFYNEQF
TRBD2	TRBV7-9	ASSLSGVEQY
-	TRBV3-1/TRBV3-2	ASSRGTLSSYNSPLH
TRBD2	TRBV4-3	ASSQAPAGSTDTQY
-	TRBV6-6	ASSSLGGANTGELF
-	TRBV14	ASSLRWARDTQY
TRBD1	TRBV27	ASRPIDRALGSPLH
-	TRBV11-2	ASSLPGAPLH
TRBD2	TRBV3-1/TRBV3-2	ASSQRGGNEQF
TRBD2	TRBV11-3	ASSLGTSGRTDTQY
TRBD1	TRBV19	ASSIVLRDSYGYT
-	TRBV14	ASSLSLLSSYNEQF
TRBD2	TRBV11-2	ASSFEGGYSNEQF
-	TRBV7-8	ASSLVGASLIGSA
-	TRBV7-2	ASSSDFAMETQY